These 10 T cell receptor beta chains were sequenced from one sample in a study of T cells of healthy individuals listed by TCRdb under 2018. Libraries were constructed by 5' RACE. The data were produced on an Illumina MiSeq. The public sequencing data were trimmed at Q25 with fastp and processed into clonotypes with MiXCR by TCRdb, which kept only in-frame beta chains. CDR3 protein sequences are deduplicated, and each keeps its most common genes and DNA. The sample has around 98,000 distinct CDR3 sequences on record, under 20% of them singletons. Roughly 6.2% of the sample lies in the top ten. The origin of the receptors is a human donor in good health.

This rearrangement joins TRBV20-1 to TRBJ2-5; 11 bases agree with TRBD2. The CDR3 is 16 amino acids. Germline V gene lookup returns CDR1 DFQATT and CDR2 SNEGSKA (reference sequence). Trimming removed 6 bases from V and 0 bases from J; junction bases left unmatched: 9. CDR3 region: CSAQPLAGAYQETQYF. DNA of the CDR3: TGCAGTGCACAACCACTAGCGGGGGCCTACCAAGAGACCCAGTACTTC.

The DNA of the CDR3 is TGCGCCAGCAGCCAAGATCTAACCTCGGGCAGGGCCACCGGGGAGCTGTTTTTT. This gives the protein CASSQDLTSGRATGELFF. V and J are TRBV4-3 and TRBJ2-2; maybe TRBD1 (5 bases). Germline V lookup: CDR1 LGHNA, CDR2 YSLEER. V was trimmed by 0 bases and J by 4 bases, leaving 18 bases between them. CDR3 length equals 18 residues.

This clonotype was detected only a few times. The V gene is TRBV5-1, the J gene TRBJ2-7, with D perhaps TRBD1 (6 bases). This CDR3 is 14 amino acids long. V shed 4 bases and J shed 4 bases, with 15 bases lying between them. Germline CDR1 is SGHRS and CDR2 is YFSETQ. Written as DNA, the CDR3 is TGCGCCAGCAGCCCGGCCGGGACACCGTACGAGCAGTACTTC. Translated: CASSPAGTPYEQYF.

This clonotype was seen repeatedly, ten times or more. This chain connects TRBV10-2 to TRBJ2-2; D not certain. V lost 7 bases and J 6 bases, leaving 12 bases between the germline ends. The length of the CDR3 is 13 residues. The germline CDR1 and CDR2 sequences are WSHSY and SAAADI. The DNA for the CDR3 is TGCGCCAGCACCGAAAGCGTGTCCGGGGAGCTGTTTTTT. This codes for CASTESVSGELFF.

This clonotype was observed once. This chain uses TRBV6-2 or TRBV6-3 with TRBJ1-5; TRBD1 matches at 7 bases. The CDR3 consists of 17 residues. V was pared by 2 bases and J by 7 bases, with 14 bases of the junction left unmatched. Looked up from germline, CDR1 is MNHEY and CDR2 is SVGEGT. The CDR3 loop reads CASSYEVPGGNPQPQHF. The CDR3 region has the DNA TGTGCCAGCAGTTACGAGGTCCCAGGGGGTAATCCGCAGCCCCAGCATTTT.

This clonotype was seen a few times. The CDR3 DNA sequence: TGTGCCAGCAGCCAAGTCCAGGGCACTGAAGCTTTCTTT. Translation gives CASSQVQGTEAFF. The chain links TRBV3-1 to TRBJ1-1; weak D call: TRBD1 (5 bases). Germline V gene lookup returns CDR1 LGHDT and CDR2 YNNKEL (reference sequence). The V end lost 1 base, the J end lost 4 bases, and 7 bases lay between the germline ends. The CDR3 is 13 residues long.

This chain joins TRBV12-3 or TRBV12-4 and TRBJ2-2, with 11 bases fitting TRBD1. Germline trimming cut 5 bases from V and 8 bases from J; bases unmatched to any gene: 7. The CDR3 length is 15 residues. Here the CDR3 DNA reads TGTGCCAGCAGTCCCCGGGACAGGGGGACTGGGGAGCTGTTTTTT. As protein: CASSPRDRGTGELFF.

The chain employs TRBV24-1 and TRBJ2-1; D is possibly TRBD1 (6 bases). The CDR3 spans 16 residues. Germline V lookup: CDR1 KGHDR, CDR2 SFDVKD. V was trimmed by 1 base and J by 5 bases, leaving 14 bases between them. The CDR3 loop is CATSDFQWDTNNEQFF. In nucleotides, the CDR3 is TGTGCCACCAGTGATTTTCAGTGGGACACCAACAATGAGCAGTTCTTC.

This clonotype was seen many times. V usage is TRBV6-1 and J usage is TRBJ2-5; D is tentatively TRBD1 or TRBD2 (5 bases each). This CDR3 has 15 amino acids. Trimming left V 2 bases short and J 5 bases short, with 15 bases between. The germline V gene has CDR1 MNHNS and CDR2 SASEGT. CDR3 sequence (DNA): TGTGCCAGCAGTGAAAGGGACGAGGGGTGGGAGACCCAGTACTTC. It yields the protein CASSERDEGWETQYF.

In this sample, this clonotype turned up many times. The chain joins TRBV5-1 to TRBJ1-6; unclear D gene. Looked up from germline, CDR1 is SGHRS and CDR2 is YFSETQ. This CDR3 contains 13 residues. V lost 5 bases, J lost 0 bases, and 3 bases lay in between. The CDR3 reads CASRGSYNSPLHF. Here the CDR3 DNA reads TGCGCCAGCAGGGGCTCCTATAATTCACCCCTCCACTTT.